These T cell receptor beta chains were read from a single sample in a study of shared clonotypes between healthy human individuals. Using immunoSEQ multiplex PCR, the repertoire was profiled, and TCRdb retains in-frame clones only, with some absent. The sample holds approximately 1.4 million clones, 95% to 99% seen once. Sequenced input: naive CD4+ T cells sorted from blood. The receptors stem from a man younger than 45 in good health. CDR3s include the opening cysteine and the closing phenylalanine or tryptophan. A D gene is named only where the DNA matches it firmly. The listing skips clone size in some rows; elsewhere it reads once, few, many or a size class.

CDR3 DNA: TGTGCCAGCAGTTCCTTTGGGAGGGGGCTCGCCTATGGCTACACCTTC; CDR3 protein: CASSSFGRGLAYGYTF; V gene: TRBV27; clone size: .; D gene: TRBD1; J gene: TRBJ1-2
CDR3 DNA: TGTGCCAGCAGCCCCCCAGGTTCAGAGACCCAGTACTTC; CDR3 protein: CASSPPGSETQYF; V gene: TRBV7-3; clone size: .; D gene: .; J gene: TRBJ2-5
CDR3 DNA: TGTGCCAGCAGCAGGTTACTAGCCCTCTACGAGCAGTACTTC; CDR3 protein: CASSRLLALYEQYF; V gene: TRBV5-6; clone size: .; D gene: .; J gene: TRBJ2-7
CDR3 DNA: TGTGCCAGCAGCCTCAGGGAGACCGGAAACACCATATATTTT; CDR3 protein: CASSLRETGNTIYF; V gene: TRBV6-6; clone size: .; D gene: .; J gene: TRBJ1-3
CDR3 DNA: TGTGCCAGCAGTCAGGGGATTAGAAATCAGCCCCAGCATTTT; CDR3 protein: CASSQGIRNQPQHF; V gene: TRBV2; clone size: once; D gene: .; J gene: TRBJ1-5
CDR3 DNA: TGTGCCAGCAGTTTTAGACAGGGAGATCCGCGACCCTACGAGCAGTACTTC; CDR3 protein: CASSFRQGDPRPYEQYF; V gene: TRBV28; clone size: .; D gene: TRBD1; J gene: TRBJ2-7
CDR3 DNA: TGTGCCAGCAGCTTGAGGGAAACGTCGTCCAACTACACCTTC; CDR3 protein: CASSLRETSSNYTF; V gene: TRBV5-4; clone size: .; D gene: .; J gene: TRBJ1-2
CDR3 DNA: TGTGCCACCAGGGACCAGGGGTTTAATGAAAAACTGTTTTTT; CDR3 protein: CATRDQGFNEKLFF; V gene: TRBV15; clone size: .; D gene: .; J gene: TRBJ1-4
CDR3 DNA: TGTGCCAGCAGCCCCAGTACTAGCGGTTCTAAGGAGCAGCACTTC; CDR3 protein: CASSPSTSGSKEQHF; V gene: TRBV7-9; clone size: once; D gene: TRBD2; J gene: TRBJ2-7
CDR3 DNA: TGTGCCAGTAGTATAGATCTTGGCCTGAGGGGGCTCTATGGCTACACCTTC; CDR3 protein: CASSIDLGLRGLYGYTF; V gene: TRBV19; clone size: .; D gene: TRBD1; J gene: TRBJ1-2
CDR3 DNA: TGTGCCAGCAGCGTAGCCTCTGCGCCAGGGCACACTGAAGCTTTCTTT; CDR3 protein: CASSVASAPGHTEAFF; V gene: TRBV9; clone size: .; D gene: .; J gene: TRBJ1-1
CDR3 DNA: TGTGCCATCAGTGCAGTTTCGGGGAACTATGGCTACACCTTC; CDR3 protein: CAISAVSGNYGYTF; V gene: TRBV10-3; clone size: .; D gene: .; J gene: TRBJ1-2
CDR3 DNA: TGCGCCAGCAGCTTGATTTCTGGGGCCAACGTCCTGACTTTC; CDR3 protein: CASSLISGANVLTF; V gene: TRBV5-1; clone size: .; D gene: .; J gene: TRBJ2-6
CDR3 DNA: TGTGCCAGCAGCCCTCCGGGACTAGCGGACACAGATACGCAGTATTTT; CDR3 protein: CASSPPGLADTDTQYF; V gene: TRBV13; clone size: .; D gene: TRBD2; J gene: TRBJ2-3
CDR3 DNA: TGTGCCAGCAGCGAACAGGGGAGGGTGACTGAAGCTTTCTTT; CDR3 protein: CASSEQGRVTEAFF; V gene: TRBV7-2; clone size: .; D gene: TRBD1; J gene: TRBJ1-1
CDR3 DNA: TGCAGCGTTGACCCCCCCCCTGAAGCTTTCTTT; CDR3 protein: CSVDPPPEAFF; V gene: TRBV29-1; clone size: .; D gene: .; J gene: TRBJ1-1
CDR3 DNA: TGTGCCAGCAGCTTAGCGTCGGGACCGGGACAAAAATGGTTCTTC; CDR3 protein: CASSLASGPGQKWFF; V gene: TRBV7-2; clone size: few; D gene: .; J gene: TRBJ2-1
CDR3 DNA: TGTGCCACGGGAAGCAGAGATACGCAGTATTTT; CDR3 protein: CATGSRDTQYF; V gene: TRBV28; clone size: .; D gene: .; J gene: TRBJ2-3
CDR3 DNA: TGCGCCAGCAGCTTCTTAGCGGGAGCAGATACGCAGTATTTT; CDR3 protein: CASSFLAGADTQYF; V gene: TRBV5-1; clone size: once; D gene: TRBD2; J gene: TRBJ2-3
CDR3 DNA: TGTGCCAGCAGACATACCGGGGAGCTCCTCAACCTAGATACGCAGTATTTT; CDR3 protein: CASRHTGELLNLDTQYF; V gene: TRBV28; clone size: .; D gene: .; J gene: TRBJ2-3
CDR3 DNA: TGTGCCAGCAGCTTAGCGCTAAGGGGTCGGGGCTACACCTTC; CDR3 protein: CASSLALRGRGYTF; V gene: TRBV7-2; clone size: .; D gene: .; J gene: TRBJ1-2
CDR3 DNA: TGCAGCGTTGAAGCGGGGGGCACAGATACGCAGTATTTT; CDR3 protein: CSVEAGGTDTQYF; V gene: TRBV29-1; clone size: .; D gene: .; J gene: TRBJ2-3
CDR3 DNA: TGCGCCAGCAGCCCCGGGGGGGTCTCCGCTGGTTTGAAGACCCAGTACTTC; CDR3 protein: CASSPGGVSAGLKTQYF; V gene: TRBV5-1; clone size: .; D gene: TRBD2; J gene: TRBJ2-5
CDR3 DNA: TGTGCCAGCAGCCCAAGGCGGGAGGGCGTGGAGACCCAGTACTTC; CDR3 protein: CASSPRREGVETQYF; V gene: TRBV9; clone size: .; D gene: TRBD2; J gene: TRBJ2-5
CDR3 DNA: TGTGCCAGTAGTATACCTGGGGGCGGGGAGCTGTTTTTT; CDR3 protein: CASSIPGGGELFF; V gene: TRBV19; clone size: .; D gene: .; J gene: TRBJ2-2